These 19 T cell receptor beta chains came from one sample sequenced in a study of T cell responses to AZD1222 COVID-19 vaccine. Generated by immunoSEQ multiplex PCR, the TCRdb table keeps only in-frame clones and is missing some. The sample consists of roughly 140,000 clones, 70% to 90% of them appearing once. Here the sequenced sample was peripheral blood, taken on day 0 of AZD1222 vaccination. The source is an adult in good health.

The chain recombines TRBV19 with TRBJ1-1; D is unresolved. This CDR3 spans 12 amino acids. Germline V CDR1 and CDR2: LNHDA, SQIVND (reference sequence). Trimming cost V 6 bases and J 1 base, with 6 bases left between them. This CDR3 reads CASRRPNTEAFF. DNA of the CDR3: TGTGCCAGTAGACGGCCGAACACTGAAGCTTTCTTT.

This rearrangement joins TRBV12-3 or TRBV12-4 to TRBJ1-2, with D uncertain. Between the trimmed V and J ends, which lost 6 bases and 8 bases, there was a span of 16 bases. This CDR3 is built from 13 residues. The CDR3 loop is CASSPLSGRGYTF. CDR3 bases: TGTGCCAGCAGCCCTTTATCCGGCCGGGGCTACACCTTC.

V gene TRBV20-1 combines with J gene TRBJ1-2; the D gene is possibly TRBD1 (5 bases). The CDR3 is 10 residues long. Germline V gives CDR1 DFQATT, CDR2 SNEGSKA (reference sequence). The CDR3 sequence is CRGEGEGYTF. The DNA for the CDR3 is TGCAGGGGGGAAGGAGAAGGCTACACCTTC.

The chain has TRBV7-2 and TRBJ1-2, with D possibly being TRBD1 (5 bases). V was shortened by 5 bases and J by 1 base, with 8 bases between the two germline ends. The CDR3 spans 13 residues. Germline V gives CDR1 SGHTA, CDR2 FQGNSA. CDR3 sequence: CASSPQGNYGYTF. CDR3 in DNA: TGTGCCAGCAGCCCTCAGGGTAACTATGGCTACACCTTC.

The genes are TRBV5-1 and TRBJ2-7; tentatively, D is TRBD1 or TRBD2 (5 bases each). Deletions cut 0 bases from V and 0 bases from J, with 7 bases between. The CDR3 sequence is 14 residues long. Germline V gene lookup returns CDR1 SGHRS and CDR2 YFSETQ. The CDR3 region has the DNA TGCGCCAGCAGCTTGGGGGACGACTCCTACGAGCAGTACTTC. Translating gives CASSLGDDSYEQYF.

V is TRBV18 and J is TRBJ2-2, with 8 bases fitting TRBD1. Trimming at V came to 2 bases and at J to 3 bases, leaving 8 bases not matched to a gene. Looked up from germline, CDR1 is KGHSH and CDR2 is LQKENI. This CDR3 comprises 17 residues. CDR3 coding DNA: TGTGCCAGCTCACCAACGGCAGGGGGCGCGGACACCGGGGAGCTGTTTTTT. This codes for CASSPTAGGADTGELFF. Using reference TRBV18 and TRBJ2-2 for the parts outside the CDR3, the full variable domain is NAGVMQNPRHLVRRRGQEARLRCSPMKGHSHVYWYRQLPEEGLKFMVYLQKENIIDESGMPKERFSAEFPKEGPSILRIQQVVRGDSAAYFCASSPTAGGADTGELFFGEGSRLTVL.

This clone was seen just once. The chain carries TRBV6-6 and TRBJ2-2; 7 bases are shared with TRBD2. CDR3 length equals 15 residues. Germline CDR1 is MNHNY and CDR2 is SVGAGI (reference sequence). Trimming at V came to 7 bases and at J to 4 bases, leaving 9 bases not matched to a gene. This CDR3 reads CASTLREGRTGELFF. In DNA form, the CDR3 reads TGTGCCAGCACCCTCAGGGAGGGACGCACCGGGGAGCTGTTTTTT.

This chain connects TRBV7-8 to TRBJ2-2, with D perhaps matching TRBD1 (5 bases). CDR1 is SGHVS, CDR2 FQNEAQ, per germline. Trimming took off 4 bases at V and 1 base at J, with 7 bases between the two ends. The CDR3 is 14 amino acids. CDR3 sequence reads: CASSWGLNTGELFF. The DNA of the CDR3 is TGTGCCAGCAGCTGGGGCCTGAACACCGGGGAGCTGTTTTTT.

V and J are TRBV2 and TRBJ1-1; D is ambiguous. V was clipped by 8 bases and J by 4 bases, with 17 bases between them. The CDR3 has 14 amino acids. Per germline, CDR1 SNHLY and CDR2 FYNNEI. CDR3: CASQTGVLGTEAFF. The CDR3 nucleotides read TGTGCCAGCCAGACCGGGGTACTAGGCACTGAAGCTTTCTTT.

This clone has just one count. The chain combines TRBV7-8 with TRBJ2-1; D may be TRBD2 (5 bases). CDR1 SGHVS and CDR2 FQNEAQ come from the germline V gene. The germline V and J ends were trimmed by 2 bases and 3 bases, with 14 bases remaining between them. The CDR3 has 16 amino acids. The CDR3 region has the DNA TGTGCCAGCAGCTTATATACCGGGATCTTCTACAATGAGCAGTTCTTC. It encodes CASSLYTGIFYNEQFF.

This chain connects TRBV24-1 to TRBJ2-1; D is undetermined. The V gene lost 7 bases and the J gene lost 0 bases, with 15 bases spanning the gap. The CDR3 has 16 residues. CDR1 and CDR2 from the germline V gene are KGHDR and SFDVKD. The CDR3 is CATSISGWSSYNEQFF. The CDR3 coding sequence is TGTGCCACCAGCATCAGTGGTTGGAGCTCCTACAATGAGCAGTTCTTC.

CDR3 protein: CALEEIYGYTF. Here the CDR3 DNA reads TGTGCCCTAGAGGAGATCTATGGCTACACCTTC. The V and J genes are TRBV30 and TRBJ1-2; D gene uncertain. Germline CDR1 GTSNPN, CDR2 SVGIG (reference sequence). The CDR3 runs to 11 residues. Deletions cut 8 bases from V and 4 bases from J, with 11 bases between.

The gene calls are TRBV10-3 and TRBJ2-2, with TRBD2 matching 7 bases. The V gene's germline CDR1 is ENHRY and CDR2 SYGVKD. This CDR3 is 18 amino acids long. Trimming at V came to 2 bases and at J to 3 bases, leaving 12 bases not matched to a gene. CDR3 residues: CAISENLARERHTGELFF. CDR3 nucleotide sequence: TGTGCCATCAGTGAGAACTTGGCGCGGGAGCGGCACACCGGGGAGCTGTTTTTT.

The gene calls are TRBV4-3 and TRBJ2-7; 8 bases fit TRBD2. The CDR3 consists of 15 residues. Germline V CDR1 and CDR2: LGHNA, YSLEER. Trimming removed 3 bases from V and 4 bases from J; junction bases left unmatched: 8. This chain's CDR3 is CASSQGGLDLYEQYF. The DNA for the CDR3 is TGCGCCAGCAGCCAGGGGGGACTAGATTTATACGAGCAGTACTTC.

This chain uses TRBV11-2 with TRBJ2-1; TRBD1 matches at 7 bases. Germline CDR1 reads SGHAT; CDR2 reads FQNNGV. V lost 4 bases to trimming and J lost 5 bases; unmatched junction nucleotides: 14. CDR3 length: 17 amino acids. DNA for the CDR3: TGTGCCAGCAGCTCTCAAGACATGGGACAGAAACACAATGAGCAGTTCTTC. Protein: CASSSQDMGQKHNEQFF.

This chain uses TRBV5-1 with TRBJ2-3; 9 nucleotides align to TRBD2. This CDR3 comprises 16 residues. Germline CDR1 is SGHRS and CDR2 is YFSETQ. Trimming removed 3 bases from V and 6 bases from J; junction bases left unmatched: 11. The chain's CDR3 is CASSSRAGGPSDTQYF. The CDR3 nucleotides are TGCGCCAGCAGCTCCCGCGCGGGAGGGCCCTCGGATACGCAGTATTTT.

V and J are TRBV10-3 and TRBJ2-3; 14 bases fit TRBD2. The germline gives CDR1 ENHRY, CDR2 SYGVKD. With V trimmed by 6 bases and J by 7 bases, 6 bases remained unmatched. The CDR3 totals 15 residues. CDR3 region: CAIRGTSGRAHTQYF. The CDR3 DNA sequence: TGTGCCATCAGAGGGACTAGCGGGAGAGCCCATACGCAGTATTTT.

The chain recombines TRBV10-2 with TRBJ1-5, with a weak D call TRBD1 (5 bases). The CDR3 extends over 13 amino acids. Trimming removed 7 bases at V and 6 bases at J, with 13 bases between. Looked up from germline, CDR1 is WSHSY and CDR2 is SAAADI. The CDR3 coding sequence is TGCGCCAGCAATCGGGACGTTGGTCAGCCCCAGCATTTT. This codes for CASNRDVGQPQHF.

J is TRBJ1-2 and V is TRBV28; 7 positions match TRBD1. The germline V gene encodes CDR1 MDHEN and CDR2 SYDVKM. The J segment lost 6 bases and the V segment lost 2 bases, leaving 3 bases of the junction unmatched. The CDR3 spans 13 residues. CDR3 nucleotide sequence: TGTGCCAGCAGTTTAGCGACAGGGAATGGCTACACCTTC. Translated, it gives CASSLATGNGYTF.